This TCR beta chain stems from a study of blood T cell repertoires in COVID-19. Whole-study context: Collection of acute and convalescent COVID-19 samples took place in the United States, Italy and Spain. In each case, the material was cDNA or gDNA derived from T cells, B-cell-depleted T cells, or PBMCs.

Source study methods: Nucleated cell counts were estimated from reference gene primer amplification. The data were produced by immunoSEQ multiplex PCR, yet TCRdb's version contains in-frame clones alone and is incomplete. Clonal size and the V and J genes are those of that table, whereas D and trimming came from the DNA. The sample records over 200,000 clones, more than 85% being singletons. The sequenced sample was peripheral blood. The source of this sequence is a man aged 40-49 years with active or convalescent COVID-19.

The CDR3 sequence is CASSLTGSSGANVLTF. The CDR3 coding sequence is TGTGCCAGCAGCTTAACAGGGTCCTCTGGGGCCAACGTCCTGACTTTC. The gene calls are TRBV11-2 and TRBJ2-6, with D possibly TRBD1 on 6 matching bases. Between the trimmed V and J ends, which lost 2 bases and 0 bases, there was a span of 8 bases. Germline V lookup: CDR1 SGHAT, CDR2 FQNNGV. The CDR3 is 16 amino acids.